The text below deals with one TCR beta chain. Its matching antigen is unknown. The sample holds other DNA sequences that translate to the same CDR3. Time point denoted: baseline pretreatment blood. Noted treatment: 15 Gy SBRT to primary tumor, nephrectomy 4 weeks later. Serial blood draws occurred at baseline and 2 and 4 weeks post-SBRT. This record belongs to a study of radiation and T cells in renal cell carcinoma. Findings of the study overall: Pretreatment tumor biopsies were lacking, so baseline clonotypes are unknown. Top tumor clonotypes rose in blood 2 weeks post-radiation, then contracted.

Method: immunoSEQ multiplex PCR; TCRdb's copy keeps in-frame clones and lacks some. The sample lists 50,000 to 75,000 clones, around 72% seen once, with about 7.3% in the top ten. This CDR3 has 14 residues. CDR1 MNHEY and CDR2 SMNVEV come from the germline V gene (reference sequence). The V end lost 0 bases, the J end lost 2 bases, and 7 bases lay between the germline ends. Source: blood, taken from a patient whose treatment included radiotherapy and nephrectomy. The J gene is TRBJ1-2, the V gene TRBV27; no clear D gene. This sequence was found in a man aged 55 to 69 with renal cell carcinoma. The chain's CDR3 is CASSLSRRNYGYTF. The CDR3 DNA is TGTGCCAGCAGTTTATCTCGACGGAACTATGGCTACACCTTC.